This entry concerns a single T cell receptor beta chain. The antigen remains unidentified. V was pared by 4 bases and J by 0 bases, with 17 bases between. CDR3 length equals 16 residues. Germline V CDR1 and CDR2: SGHRS, YFSETQ. This sample is part of a study of T-cell memory formation after mild COVID-19. Study-level points and caveats: Some clones that responded were present in memory (sampled pre-infection), which suggests cross-reactive memory joined.

TCRdb independently ran MiXCR on the 5' RACE reads; one entry per CDR3 protein. This sample has more than 150,000 distinct CDR3 sequences; over 20% occur once, and the top ten carry approximately 22%. V and J are TRBV5-1 and TRBJ2-7; D call uncertain. The origin of this receptor is an adult woman who had mild COVID-19 (a few samples of this study predate the infection). Cell type and time point are not known. The sequencing sample was made of PBMCs or a T cell subset sorted from them (not recorded which). The CDR3 DNA follows: TGCGCCAGCAGCCCCGGCCGAAACTACCTCTCCTACGAGCAGTACTTC. Translated, it gives CASSPGRNYLSYEQYF.